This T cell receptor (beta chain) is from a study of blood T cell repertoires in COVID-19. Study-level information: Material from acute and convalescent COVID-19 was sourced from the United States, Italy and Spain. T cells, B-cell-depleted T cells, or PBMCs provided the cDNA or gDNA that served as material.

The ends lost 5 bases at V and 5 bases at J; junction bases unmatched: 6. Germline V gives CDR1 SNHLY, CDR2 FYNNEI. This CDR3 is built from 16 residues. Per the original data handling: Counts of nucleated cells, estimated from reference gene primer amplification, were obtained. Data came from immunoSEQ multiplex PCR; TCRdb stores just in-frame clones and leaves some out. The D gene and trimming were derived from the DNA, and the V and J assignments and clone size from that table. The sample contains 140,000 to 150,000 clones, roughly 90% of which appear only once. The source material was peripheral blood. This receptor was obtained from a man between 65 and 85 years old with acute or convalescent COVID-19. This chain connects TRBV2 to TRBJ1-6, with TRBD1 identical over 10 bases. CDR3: CASSPDRGGHNSPLHF. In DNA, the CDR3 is TGTGCCAGCAGTCCGGACAGGGGGGGACATAATTCACCCCTCCACTTT.